This passage covers 29 T cell receptor beta chains from one sample sequenced in a study of blood T cell repertoires in COVID-19. Generated by immunoSEQ multiplex PCR, the TCRdb table keeps only in-frame clones and is missing some. The sample shows just over 350,000 clones, less than 90% of them seen only once. Sample: PBMCs or T cells enriched from blood (not recorded which). The source of these receptors is a young woman who had recovered from COVID-19.

The rearrangement uses TRBV13 and TRBJ1-6, with D maybe TRBD1 (6 bases). Germline V CDR1 and CDR2: PRHDT, FYEKMQ (reference sequence). Deletions cut 5 bases from V and 6 bases from J, with 17 bases between. The CDR3 contains 16 residues. The chain's CDR3 is CASSETGSGSNSPLHF. CDR3 sequence (DNA): TGTGCCAGCAGCGAGACAGGTTCAGGCTCTAATTCACCCCTCCACTTT. The full variable domain, in which reference TRBV13 and TRBJ1-6 provide the parts outside the CDR3, is AAGVIQSPRHLIKEKRETATLKCYPIPRHDTVYWYQQGPGQDPQFLISFYEKMQSDKGSIPDRFSAQQFSDYHSELNMSSLELGDSALYFCASSETGSGSNSPLHFGNGTRLTVT.

This sequence joins TRBV19 and TRBJ2-6; no firm D call. Germline-derived CDR1 and CDR2 are LNHDA and SQIVND (reference sequence). The CDR3 is 15 residues long. V was clipped by 7 bases and J by 1 base, with 11 bases between them. The CDR3 protein is CASTNPASGANVLTF. CDR3 bases: TGTGCCAGTACCAACCCAGCGTCTGGGGCCAACGTCCTGACTTTC. The full variable domain, in which reference TRBV19 and TRBJ2-6 provide the parts outside the CDR3, is DGGITQSPKYLFRKEGQNVTLSCEQNLNHDAMYWYRQDPGQGLRLIYYSQIVNDFQKGDIAEGYSVSREKKESFPLTVTSAQKNPTAFYLCASTNPASGANVLTFGAGSRLTVL.

This clone was counted a few times. The rearrangement uses TRBV3-1 (or the pseudogene TRBV3-2) and TRBJ2-1, with 9 bases lining up with TRBD2. Germline V gene lookup returns CDR1 LGHDT and CDR2 YNNKEL (reference sequence). The CDR3 is 15 residues long. The trim removed 2 bases at V and 5 bases at J, leaving 4 bases unmatched. DNA of the CDR3: TGTGCCAGCAGCCAAATCTCTAGCGGGGACAATGAGCAGTTCTTC. Translated: CASSQISSGDNEQFF.

This clone was recorded a few times. In DNA form, the CDR3 reads TGTGCCAGCAGTCCCCGCCCTTACAGGGGGCTGAACACTGAAGCTTTCTTT. This sequence encodes CASSPRPYRGLNTEAFF. The chain couples TRBV28 to TRBJ1-1, with 9 bases fitting TRBD1. The junction had 10 bases not matched to a gene; V was cut back by 5 bases and J by 0 bases. CDR1 and CDR2 from the germline V gene are MDHEN and SYDVKM. This CDR3 spans 17 amino acids.

The chain has TRBV5-5 and TRBJ1-4, with TRBD1 as a possible D gene (5 bases). CDR3 length: 14 amino acids. The germline V and J ends were trimmed by 2 bases and 11 bases, with 16 bases remaining between them. Germline V gene data show CDR1 as SGHKS and CDR2 as YYEKEE (reference sequence). The CDR3: CASSFLPQGGKLFF. The CDR3 coding sequence is TGTGCCAGCAGCTTTCTACCCCAGGGTGGGAAACTGTTTTTT.

The CDR3 loop is CAWNIATNEKLFF. The CDR3 DNA sequence: TGTGCCTGGAACATTGCAACTAATGAAAAACTGTTTTTT. The genes are TRBV30 and TRBJ1-4, with unresolved D. The CDR3 has 13 residues. Germline lookup yields CDR1 GTSNPN and CDR2 SVGIG (reference sequence). With 4 bases removed from V and 0 bases from J, the gap between germline ends came to 6 bases.

The chain has TRBV18 and TRBJ1-4; 7 nucleotides align to TRBD1. V gave up 6 bases and J gave up 4 bases; unmatched junction bases: 5. CDR1 and CDR2 from the germline V gene are KGHSH and LQKENI. The CDR3 contains 14 residues. The CDR3 region is CASSQWDSNEKLFF. The CDR3 nucleotides are TGTGCCAGCTCCCAATGGGACAGTAATGAAAAACTGTTTTTT.

V usage is TRBV28 and J usage is TRBJ1-5, with 8 bases matching TRBD1. J lost 2 bases, V lost 4 bases, and 4 bases had no gene match. The CDR3 runs to 15 residues. The germline V gene has CDR1 MDHEN and CDR2 SYDVKM. The CDR3 DNA is TGTGCCAGCAGTTCGGACAGGGAGGGCAATCAGCCCCAGCATTTT. This translates into CASSSDREGNQPQHF.

V is TRBV6-5 and J is TRBJ2-1, with TRBD2 identical over 9 bases. V lost 5 bases and J lost 6; bases outside the gene matches: 8. The CDR3 consists of 15 residues. Germline V gene sequence: CDR1 MNHEY, CDR2 SVGAGI. CDR3 in amino acids: CASSHLAGISNEQFF. In DNA form, the CDR3 reads TGTGCCAGCAGTCATCTAGCGGGAATCAGCAATGAGCAGTTCTTC.

The chain is built from TRBV19 and TRBJ1-6; D not certain. This CDR3 has 14 amino acids. Trimming stripped 5 bases from V and 0 bases from J, with 5 bases between. In germline, CDR1 is LNHDA, CDR2 SQIVND (reference sequence). The CDR3 bases are TGTGCCAGTAGTCGGAGCTCCTATAATTCACCCCTCCACTTT. This encodes CASSRSSYNSPLHF.

The genes are TRBV30 and TRBJ1-1; unclear D gene. The CDR3 sequence is 13 residues long. Trimming pared 0 bases from V and 2 bases from J, leaving 7 bases between. CDR1 GTSNPN and CDR2 SVGIG come from the germline V gene (reference sequence). CDR3 DNA sequence: TGTGCCTGGAGTGTCTTATTCAACACTGAAGCTTTCTTT. Its protein is CAWSVLFNTEAFF.

The chain employs TRBV29-1 and TRBJ2-7; D might be TRBD1 (6 bases). This CDR3 is 14 amino acids long. V shed 6 bases and J shed 3 bases, with 18 bases lying between them. CDR1 and CDR2 (germline): SQVTM, ANQGSEA. The CDR3: CSVGTGLILYEQYF. The CDR3 DNA sequence: TGCAGCGTAGGAACAGGGCTGATCCTCTACGAGCAGTACTTC.

The genes are TRBV6-4 and TRBJ1-4, with D perhaps TRBD1 (5 bases). The V gene's germline CDR1 is MRHNA and CDR2 SNTAGT. V was shortened by 1 base and J by 4 bases, with 10 bases between the two germline ends. The CDR3 totals 15 residues. The CDR3 spells CASSDCGGLNEKLFF. The CDR3 DNA is TGTGCCAGCAGTGACTGCGGGGGACTTAATGAAAAACTGTTTTTT.

The sample holds many counts of this clone. The gene calls are TRBV6-4 and TRBJ2-6; the D gene is possibly TRBD1 (6 bases). The CDR3 covers 18 residues. Per germline, CDR1 MRHNA and CDR2 SNTAGT. The V and J ends lost 2 bases and 0 bases respectively, with 14 bases between them. CDR3 sequence reads: CASSDGNQGSSGANVLTF. Here the CDR3 DNA reads TGTGCCAGCAGTGACGGCAATCAGGGGTCCTCTGGGGCCAACGTCCTGACTTTC.

This chain uses TRBV7-8 with TRBJ1-5; D ambiguous. The germline V gene has CDR1 SGHVS and CDR2 FQNEAQ. Deletions cut 0 bases from V and 6 bases from J, with 6 bases between. This CDR3 is 13 amino acids long. CDR3 coding DNA: TGTGCCAGCAGCTTAGCGGAGGCTCAGCCCCAGCATTTT. Amino acid sequence: CASSLAEAQPQHF.

The chain uses TRBV27 and TRBJ2-2; 10 nucleotides align to TRBD2. Germline CDR1 is MNHEY and CDR2 is SMNVEV (reference sequence). With V trimmed by 4 bases and J by 2 bases, 13 bases remained unmatched. The CDR3 extends over 19 amino acids. The CDR3 coding sequence is TGTGCCAGCAGTTCGAGTAGCGGGAGGCCAGGGGGAAACACCGGGGAGCTGTTTTTT. The encoded protein is CASSSSSGRPGGNTGELFF.

The rearrangement uses TRBV11-2 and TRBJ2-7; tentative D call: TRBD2 (5 bases). V was shortened by 2 bases and J by 4 bases, with 12 bases between the two germline ends. The CDR3 has 14 amino acids. Germline lookup yields CDR1 SGHAT and CDR2 FQNNGV. As DNA, the CDR3 is TGTGCCAGCAGCTTAAAACCCGGGGTTTACGAGCAGTACTTC. This codes for CASSLKPGVYEQYF.

The chain has TRBV7-6 and TRBJ2-1; a possible D gene is TRBD1 (6 bases). CDR1 is SGHVS, CDR2 FNYEAQ, per germline. The V end was cut by 1 base, the J end by 9 bases, with 16 bases between. The CDR3 totals 15 residues. The CDR3 DNA follows: TGTGCCAGCAGCTTAGAAGGGGGACCCCGGGTTGAGCAGTTCTTC. This translates into CASSLEGGPRVEQFF. Drawing the rest from reference TRBV7-6 and TRBJ2-1, the complete variable domain is GAGVSQSPRYKVTKRGQDVALRCDPISGHVSLYWYRQALGQGPEFLTYFNYEAQQDKSGLPNDRFSAERPEGSISTLTIQRTEQRDSAMYRCASSLEGGPRVEQFFGPGTRLTVL.

V is TRBV15 and J is TRBJ2-2, with D possibly matching TRBD2 (6 bases). V dropped 4 bases and J dropped 4 bases, with 10 bases sitting between them. CDR3 size: 14 residues. CDR1 and CDR2 (germline): LNHNV, YYDKDF (reference sequence). For the CDR3, the DNA is TGTGCCACCAGCATCCTCGGGGGCACCGGGGAGCTGTTTTTT. Amino acids: CATSILGGTGELFF.

This clone was observed a handful of times. This chain joins TRBV7-9 and TRBJ1-2, with 7 bases lining up with TRBD1. With 5 bases clipped from V and 5 bases from J, the junction kept 5 bases outside the gene matches. The germline V gene encodes CDR1 SEHNR and CDR2 FQNEAQ (reference sequence). This CDR3 spans 13 amino acids. Here the CDR3 reads CASSRDRLYGYTF. CDR3 bases: TGTGCCAGCAGCCGGGACAGACTTTATGGCTACACCTTC.

The chain combines TRBV13 with TRBJ2-1; 9 bases are a match to TRBD2. The CDR3 sequence is 15 residues long. Trimming removed 5 bases from V and 0 bases from J; junction bases left unmatched: 2. CDR1 PRHDT and CDR2 FYEKMQ come from the germline V gene (reference sequence). CDR3 DNA: TGTGCCAGCAGCCCAGCGGGGGGCTCCTACAATGAGCAGTTCTTC. This sequence encodes CASSPAGGSYNEQFF.

The chain couples TRBV24-1 to TRBJ2-7; weak D call: TRBD2 (6 bases). V was clipped by 3 bases and J by 1 base, with 12 bases between them. Germline values: CDR1 KGHDR, CDR2 SFDVKD. There are 15 residues in the CDR3. The CDR3 reads CATSDPRRGSYEQYF. The CDR3 nucleotides are TGTGCCACCAGTGATCCCCGGCGGGGATCCTACGAGCAGTACTTC.

The chain links TRBV6-1 to TRBJ1-6; maybe TRBD1 (6 bases). The V and J ends lost 2 bases and 7 bases respectively, with 12 bases between them. The CDR3 has 15 amino acids. The germline V gene has CDR1 MNHNS and CDR2 SASEGT. CDR3 DNA: TGTGCCAGCAGTGAATGGGCAGGGGACAATTCACCCCTCCACTTT. Translated: CASSEWAGDNSPLHF.

V is TRBV3-1 (or the pseudogene TRBV3-2) and J is TRBJ2-5; tentatively, D is TRBD2 (6 bases). V gave up 4 bases and J gave up 5 bases, with 11 bases separating them. The germline gives CDR1 LGHDT, CDR2 YNNKEL (reference sequence). CDR3 length: 13 residues. CDR3 loop: CASSRRGGETQYF. The CDR3 DNA sequence: TGTGCCAGCAGCCGTCGCGGAGGGGAGACCCAGTACTTC.

The V gene is TRBV4-1, the J gene TRBJ2-7; perhaps TRBD2 as D (6 bases). This CDR3 contains 14 residues. The V end lost 6 bases, the J end lost 1 base, and 13 bases lay between the germline ends. Germline CDR1 MGHRA, CDR2 YSYEKL. The chain's CDR3 is CASSQESGSYEQYF. In DNA form, the CDR3 reads TGCGCCAGCAGTCAGGAGAGCGGGTCCTACGAGCAGTACTTC.

The genes are TRBV7-6 and TRBJ1-1; D gene uncertain. The CDR3 runs to 13 residues. Trimming cost V 4 bases and J 7 bases, with 13 bases left between them. Germline V gives CDR1 SGHVS, CDR2 FNYEAQ. The CDR3 sequence: CASSSPPRSEAFF. The CDR3 nucleotides are TGTGCCAGCAGCTCCCCGCCCCGGAGTGAAGCTTTCTTT.

The chain joins TRBV9 to TRBJ2-1; D is uncertain. Trimming cost V 2 bases and J 5 bases, with 11 bases left between them. The CDR3 totals 14 residues. Germline V CDR1 and CDR2: SGDLS, YYNGEE. CDR3 sequence: CASSVARPDNEQFF. In DNA form, the CDR3 reads TGTGCCAGCAGCGTGGCTAGGCCTGACAATGAGCAGTTCTTC.

This chain's CDR3 is CASRDRDGIQYF. CDR3 DNA sequence: TGTGCCAGCAGGGACAGGGATGGCATTCAGTACTTC. The V and J genes are TRBV2 and TRBJ2-4, with 8 bases aligning to TRBD1. The V gene end was trimmed by 6 bases and the J gene end by 9 bases; junction bases not matched to a gene: 4. Germline CDR1 and CDR2: SNHLY and FYNNEI. This CDR3 is 12 amino acids long. The variable domain in full, completed from reference TRBV2 and TRBJ2-4, reads EPEVTQTPSHQVTQMGQEVILRCVPISNHLYFYWYRQILGQKVEFLVSFYNNEISEKSEIFDDQFSVERPDGSNFTLKIRSTKLEDSAMYFCASRDRDGIQYFGAGTRLSVL.

This rearrangement joins TRBV5-4 to TRBJ1-6; 7 bases align to TRBD1. The CDR3 is 17 amino acids. Unmatched junction bases numbered 5, after V lost 2 bases and J lost 0 bases. Germline CDR1 SGHNT, CDR2 YYREEE (reference sequence). CDR3 sequence: CASSLGQAGSYNSPLHF. The CDR3 DNA follows: TGTGCCAGCAGCTTAGGACAGGCCGGCTCCTATAATTCACCCCTCCACTTT. Complete variable domain (other parts from reference TRBV5-4 and TRBJ1-6): ETGVTQSPTHLIKTRGQQVTLRCSSQSGHNTVSWYQQALGQGPQFIFQYYREEENGRGNFPPRFSGLQFPNYSSELNVNALELDDSALYLCASSLGQAGSYNSPLHFGNGTRLTVT.